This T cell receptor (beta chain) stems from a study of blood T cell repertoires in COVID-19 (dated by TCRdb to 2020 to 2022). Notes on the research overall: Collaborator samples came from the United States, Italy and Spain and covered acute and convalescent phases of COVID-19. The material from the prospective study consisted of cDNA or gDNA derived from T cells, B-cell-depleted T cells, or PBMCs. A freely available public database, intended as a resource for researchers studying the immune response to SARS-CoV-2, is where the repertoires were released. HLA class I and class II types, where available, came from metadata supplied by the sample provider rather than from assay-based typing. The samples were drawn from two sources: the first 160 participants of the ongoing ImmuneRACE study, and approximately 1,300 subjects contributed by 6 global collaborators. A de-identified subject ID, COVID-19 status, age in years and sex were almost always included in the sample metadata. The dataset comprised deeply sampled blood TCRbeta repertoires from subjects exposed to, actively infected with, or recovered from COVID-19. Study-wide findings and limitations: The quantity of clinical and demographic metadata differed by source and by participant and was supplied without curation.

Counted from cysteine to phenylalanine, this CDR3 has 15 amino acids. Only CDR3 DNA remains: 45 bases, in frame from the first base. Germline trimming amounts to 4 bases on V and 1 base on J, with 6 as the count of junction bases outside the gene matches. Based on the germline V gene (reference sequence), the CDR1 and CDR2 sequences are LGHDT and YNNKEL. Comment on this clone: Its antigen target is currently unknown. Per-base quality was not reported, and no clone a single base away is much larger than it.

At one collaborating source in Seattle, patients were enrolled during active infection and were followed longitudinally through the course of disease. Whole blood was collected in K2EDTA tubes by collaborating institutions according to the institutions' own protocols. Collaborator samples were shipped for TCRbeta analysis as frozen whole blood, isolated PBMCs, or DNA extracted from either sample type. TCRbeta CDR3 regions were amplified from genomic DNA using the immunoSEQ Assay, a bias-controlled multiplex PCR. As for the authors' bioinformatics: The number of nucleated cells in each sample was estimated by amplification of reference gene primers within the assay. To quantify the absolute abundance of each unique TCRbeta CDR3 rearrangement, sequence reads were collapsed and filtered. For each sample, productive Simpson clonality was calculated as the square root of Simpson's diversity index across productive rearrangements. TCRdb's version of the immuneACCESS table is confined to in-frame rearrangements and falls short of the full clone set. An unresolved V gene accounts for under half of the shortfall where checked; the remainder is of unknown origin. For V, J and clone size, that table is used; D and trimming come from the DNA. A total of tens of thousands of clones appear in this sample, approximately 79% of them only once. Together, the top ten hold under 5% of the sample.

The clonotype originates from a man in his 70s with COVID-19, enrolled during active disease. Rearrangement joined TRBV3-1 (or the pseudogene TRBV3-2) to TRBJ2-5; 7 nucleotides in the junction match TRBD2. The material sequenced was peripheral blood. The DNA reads TGTGCCAGCAGCCTCCCGGGGGGAGGCCAAGAGACCCAGTACTTC. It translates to CASSLPGGGQETQYF.